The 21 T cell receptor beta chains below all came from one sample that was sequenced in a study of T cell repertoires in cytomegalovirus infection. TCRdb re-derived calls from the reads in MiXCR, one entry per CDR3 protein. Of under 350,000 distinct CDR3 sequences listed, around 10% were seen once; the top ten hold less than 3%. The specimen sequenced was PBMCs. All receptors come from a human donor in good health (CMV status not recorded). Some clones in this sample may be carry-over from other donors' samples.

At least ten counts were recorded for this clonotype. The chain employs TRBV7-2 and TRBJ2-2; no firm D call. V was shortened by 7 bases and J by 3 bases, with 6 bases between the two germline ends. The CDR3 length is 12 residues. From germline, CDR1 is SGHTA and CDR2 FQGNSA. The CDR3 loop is CASIPDTGELFF. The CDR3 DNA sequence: TGTGCCAGCATCCCGGACACCGGGGAGCTGTTTTTT.

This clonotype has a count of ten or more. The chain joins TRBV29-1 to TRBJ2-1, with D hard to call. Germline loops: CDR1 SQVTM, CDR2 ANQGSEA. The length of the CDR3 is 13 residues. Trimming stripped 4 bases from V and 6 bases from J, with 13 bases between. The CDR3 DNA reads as TGCAGCGTTGTGACGCACTCCCCCAATGAGCAGTTCTTC. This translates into CSVVTHSPNEQFF.

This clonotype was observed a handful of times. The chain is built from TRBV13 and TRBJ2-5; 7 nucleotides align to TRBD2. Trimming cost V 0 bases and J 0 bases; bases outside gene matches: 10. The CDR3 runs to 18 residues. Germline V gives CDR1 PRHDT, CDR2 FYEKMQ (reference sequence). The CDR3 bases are TGTGCCAGCAGCTTAGGCCCTTTCCGGACTAGACACCAAGAGACCCAGTACTTC. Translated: CASSLGPFRTRHQETQYF.

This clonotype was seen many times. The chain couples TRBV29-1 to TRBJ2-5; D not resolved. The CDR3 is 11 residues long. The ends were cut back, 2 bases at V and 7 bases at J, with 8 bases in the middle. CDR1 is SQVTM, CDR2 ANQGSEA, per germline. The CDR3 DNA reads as TGCAGCGTTGAAATACGAGGGACCCAGTACTTC. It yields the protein CSVEIRGTQYF.

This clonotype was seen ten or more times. Here the CDR3 reads CASGLHVNYEQYF. As DNA, the CDR3 is TGTGCCAGCGGCCTCCACGTTAACTACGAGCAGTACTTC. The J gene is TRBJ2-7, the V gene TRBV6-6; D remains ambiguous. CDR3 length: 13 amino acids. Germline V CDR1 and CDR2: MNHNY, SVGAGI (reference sequence). Trimming removed 8 bases from V and 3 bases from J, with 14 bases in between.

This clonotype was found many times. The CDR3 DNA is TGTGCCAGCAGCTTAGCGCCGGCAGTGAACACTGAAGCTTTCTTT. Its protein is CASSLAPAVNTEAFF. The chain is built from TRBV7-9 and TRBJ1-1; D ambiguous. This CDR3 is 15 amino acids long. Looked up from germline, CDR1 is SEHNR and CDR2 is FQNEAQ (reference sequence). The V end was cut by 0 bases, the J end by 0 bases, with 8 bases between.

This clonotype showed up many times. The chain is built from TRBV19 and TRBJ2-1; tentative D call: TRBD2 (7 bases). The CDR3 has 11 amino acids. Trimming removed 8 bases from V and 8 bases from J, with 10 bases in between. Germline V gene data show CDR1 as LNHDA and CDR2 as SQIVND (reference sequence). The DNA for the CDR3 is TGTGCCAGTCAAGGGGGGGATGAGCAGTTCTTC. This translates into CASQGGDEQFF.

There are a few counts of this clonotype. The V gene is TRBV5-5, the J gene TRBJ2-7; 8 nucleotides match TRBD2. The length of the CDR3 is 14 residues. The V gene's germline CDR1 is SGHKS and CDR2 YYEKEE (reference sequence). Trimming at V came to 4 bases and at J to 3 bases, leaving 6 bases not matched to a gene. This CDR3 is CASSAEREIYEQYF. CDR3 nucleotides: TGTGCCAGCAGCGCGGAGCGGGAGATCTACGAGCAGTACTTC.

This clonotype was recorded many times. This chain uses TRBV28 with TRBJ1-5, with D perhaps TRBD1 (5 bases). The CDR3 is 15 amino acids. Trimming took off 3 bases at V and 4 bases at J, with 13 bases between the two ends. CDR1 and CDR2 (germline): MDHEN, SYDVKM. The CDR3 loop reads CASSFDSHLNQPQHF. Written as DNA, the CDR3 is TGTGCCAGCAGTTTTGACAGTCACTTAAATCAGCCCCAGCATTTT.

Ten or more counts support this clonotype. The CDR3 nucleotides are TGCAGTGCCCTGGGACAGTGGAGTAATCAGCCCCAGCATTTT. Translating it yields CSALGQWSNQPQHF. This chain links TRBV20-1 with TRBJ1-5; 7 bases fit TRBD1. V lost 6 bases, J lost 4 bases, and 9 bases stayed unmatched. The CDR3 extends over 14 amino acids. Germline lookup yields CDR1 DFQATT and CDR2 SNEGSKA (reference sequence).

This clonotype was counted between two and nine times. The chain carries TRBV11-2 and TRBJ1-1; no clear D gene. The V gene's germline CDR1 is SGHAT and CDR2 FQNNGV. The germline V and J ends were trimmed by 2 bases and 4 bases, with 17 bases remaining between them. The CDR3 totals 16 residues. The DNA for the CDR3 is TGTGCCAGCAGCTTAAGAGGACCGACGGCGGGCACTGAAGCTTTCTTT. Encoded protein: CASSLRGPTAGTEAFF. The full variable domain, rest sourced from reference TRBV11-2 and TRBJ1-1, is EAGVAQSPRYKIIEKRQSVAFWCNPISGHATLYWYQQILGQGPKLLIQFQNNGVVDDSQLPKDRFSAERLKGVDSTLKIQPAKLEDSAVYLCASSLRGPTAGTEAFFGQGTRLTVV.

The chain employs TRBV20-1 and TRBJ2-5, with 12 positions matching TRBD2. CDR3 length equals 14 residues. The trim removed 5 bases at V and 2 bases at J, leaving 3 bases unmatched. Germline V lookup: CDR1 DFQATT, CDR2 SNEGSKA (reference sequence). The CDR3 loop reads CSAGLAGFQETQYF. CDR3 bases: TGCAGTGCTGGACTAGCGGGGTTTCAAGAGACCCAGTACTTC.

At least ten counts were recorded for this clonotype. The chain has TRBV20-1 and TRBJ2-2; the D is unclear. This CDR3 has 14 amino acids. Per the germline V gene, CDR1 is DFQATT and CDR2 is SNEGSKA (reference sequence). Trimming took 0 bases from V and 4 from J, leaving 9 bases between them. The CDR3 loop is CSARDPSGTGELFF. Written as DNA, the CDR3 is TGCAGTGCTAGAGATCCTTCAGGCACCGGGGAGCTGTTTTTT.

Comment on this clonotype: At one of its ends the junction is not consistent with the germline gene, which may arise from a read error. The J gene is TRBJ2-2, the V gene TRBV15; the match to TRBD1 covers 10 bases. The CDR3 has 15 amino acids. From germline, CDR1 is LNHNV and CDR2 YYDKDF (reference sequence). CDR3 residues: CATSRGDRGTGVLFF. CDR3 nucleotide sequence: TGTGCCACCAGCAGAGGGGACAGGGGTACCGGGGTGCTGTTTTTT.

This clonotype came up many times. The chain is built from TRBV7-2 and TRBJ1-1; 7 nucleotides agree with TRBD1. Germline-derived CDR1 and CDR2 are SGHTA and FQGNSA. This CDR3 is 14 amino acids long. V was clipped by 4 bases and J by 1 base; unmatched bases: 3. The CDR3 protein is CASSSYRGNTEAFF. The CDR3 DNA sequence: TGTGCCAGCAGCTCCTACAGGGGGAACACTGAAGCTTTCTTT.

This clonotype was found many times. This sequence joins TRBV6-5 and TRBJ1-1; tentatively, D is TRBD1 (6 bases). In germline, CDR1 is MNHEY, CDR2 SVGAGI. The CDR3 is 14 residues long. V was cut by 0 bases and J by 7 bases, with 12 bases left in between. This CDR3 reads CASSYSGAGVEAFF. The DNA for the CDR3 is TGTGCCAGCAGTTACTCGGGGGCAGGCGTTGAAGCTTTCTTT.

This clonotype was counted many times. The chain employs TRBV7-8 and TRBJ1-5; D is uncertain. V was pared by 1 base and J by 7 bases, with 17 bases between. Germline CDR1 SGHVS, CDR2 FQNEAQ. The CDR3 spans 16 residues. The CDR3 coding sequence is TGTGCCAGCAGCTTAGATGCGGGGTCTCCCAGGCAGCCCCAGCATTTT. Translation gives CASSLDAGSPRQPQHF.

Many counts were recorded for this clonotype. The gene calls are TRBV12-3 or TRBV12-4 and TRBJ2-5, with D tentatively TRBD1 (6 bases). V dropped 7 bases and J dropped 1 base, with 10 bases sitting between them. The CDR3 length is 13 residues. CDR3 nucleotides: TGTGCCAGCACCCGGGACACCCAAGAGACCCAGTACTTC. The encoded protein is CASTRDTQETQYF.

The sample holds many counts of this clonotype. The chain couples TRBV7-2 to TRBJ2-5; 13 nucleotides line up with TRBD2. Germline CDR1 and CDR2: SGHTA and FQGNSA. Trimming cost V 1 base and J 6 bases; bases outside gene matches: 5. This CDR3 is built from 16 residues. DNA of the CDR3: TGTGCCAGCAGCTTAGATACTAGCGGGGGGGCGAAGACCCAGTACTTC. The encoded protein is CASSLDTSGGAKTQYF.

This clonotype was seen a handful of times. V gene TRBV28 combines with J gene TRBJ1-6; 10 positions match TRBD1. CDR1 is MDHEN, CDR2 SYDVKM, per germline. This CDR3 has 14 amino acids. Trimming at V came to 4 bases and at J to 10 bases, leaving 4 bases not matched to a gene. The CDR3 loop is CASSSGQGGSPLHF. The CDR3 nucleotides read TGTGCCAGCAGTTCAGGACAGGGGGGATCACCCCTCCACTTT.

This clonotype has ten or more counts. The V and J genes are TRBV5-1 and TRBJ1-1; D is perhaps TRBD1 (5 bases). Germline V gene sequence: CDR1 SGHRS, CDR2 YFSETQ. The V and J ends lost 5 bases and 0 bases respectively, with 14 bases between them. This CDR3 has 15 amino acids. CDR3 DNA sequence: TGCGCCAGCAGGACAGATCATAACATGAACACTGAAGCTTTCTTT. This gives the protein CASRTDHNMNTEAFF.